This T cell receptor beta chain was obtained from a study of blood T cell repertoires in COVID-19 (dated by TCRdb to the early 2020s). Regarding the complete study: Collaborator samples came from the United States, Italy and Spain and covered acute and convalescent phases of COVID-19. The material from the prospective study consisted of cDNA or gDNA derived from T cells, B-cell-depleted T cells, or PBMCs. The repertoires were released in a freely available public database intended as a resource for research on the immune response to SARS-CoV-2. Where HLA class I and class II types were available, the types were taken from metadata supplied by the sample provider, not from assay-based typing. The samples were drawn from two sources: the first 160 participants of the ongoing ImmuneRACE study, and over 950 subjects contributed by 6 global collaborators. The dataset comprised deeply sampled blood TCRbeta repertoires from subjects exposed to, actively infected with, or recovered from COVID-19. Sample metadata almost always included a de-identified subject ID, COVID-19 status, age in years and sex.

On the study overall, not on this receptor specifically: The quantity of clinical and demographic metadata differed by source and by participant and was supplied without curation.

In the prospective study, participants were roughly 18 to 100 years old, resided in 25 or so geographic areas of the United States, and were enrolled through a virtual design. In the prospective study, participants were assigned to cohorts based on the clinical history participants reported in a screening survey and a study questionnaire. A participant counted as exposed if, within 2 weeks of entering the study, that participant had been in contact with someone who had a PCR-confirmed or clinician-diagnosed COVID-19 case. Mobile phlebotomists in the prospective study collected whole blood, serum and a nasopharyngeal or oropharyngeal swab from every participant. Prospective study participants could optionally give additional blood draws and questionnaires over an approximately 2-month period. Before DNA extraction, blood samples from the prospective study were shipped at room temperature or frozen.

TCRbeta CDR3 regions were amplified from genomic DNA using the immunoSEQ Assay, a bias-controlled multiplex PCR. The study's own analysis went as follows. Within the assay, amplification of reference gene primers was used to estimate how many nucleated cells each sample contained. To quantify the absolute abundance of each unique TCRbeta CDR3 rearrangement, sequence reads were collapsed and filtered. For each sample, productive Simpson clonality was calculated by taking the square root of Simpson's diversity index across productive rearrangements. This immuneACCESS table, as held by TCRdb, lists in-frame sequences with V and J called but not all clones. Of the missing ones, under half trace to an unresolved V gene in checked studies; the others have no known cause. From that table come the V and J calls and clone size; the DNA was used to work out D and trimming. For this sample the table gives some 340,000 clones, of which 90% were detected only once. The ten largest clones capture 3.5% to 5% of the sample.

As regards this clone: Its antigen is unknown. Nothing much larger sits one base from this clone, and base qualities are not available.

The clonotype originates from a woman aged 25-40 years who had been exposed to COVID-19. Sequencing used PBMCs or T cells enriched from blood (not recorded which).

The CDR3 region has the sequence CASSYSGGPQHF. The sequenced DNA is TGTGCCAGCAGTTACTCAGGGGGGCCCCAGCATTTT. The rearranged chain carries TRBV6-5 and TRBJ1-5, with TRBD1 as a weak D call on 6 bases. V is cut by 0 bases and J by 9 bases, and the space between the germline ends is 6 bases. The CDR1 and CDR2 encoded by the germline V gene are MNHEY and SVGAGI. The CDR3 sequence holds 12 residues, the cysteine and phenylalanine included. Only CDR3 DNA is held: 36 bases, read in frame from base 1.